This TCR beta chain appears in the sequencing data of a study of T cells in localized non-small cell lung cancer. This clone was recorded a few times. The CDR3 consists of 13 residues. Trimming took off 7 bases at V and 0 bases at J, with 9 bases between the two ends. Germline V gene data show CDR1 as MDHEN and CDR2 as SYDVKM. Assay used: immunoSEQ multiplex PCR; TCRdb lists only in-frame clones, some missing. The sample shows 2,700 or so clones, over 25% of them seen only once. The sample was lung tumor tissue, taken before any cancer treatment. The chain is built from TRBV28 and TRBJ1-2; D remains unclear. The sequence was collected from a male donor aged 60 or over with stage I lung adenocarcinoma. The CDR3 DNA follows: TGTGCCAGCATGGCAGATACTAACTATGGCTACACCTTC. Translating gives CASMADTNYGYTF.